These 31 T cell receptor beta chains came from one sample sequenced in a study of shared clonotypes between healthy human individuals. Data came from immunoSEQ multiplex PCR; TCRdb stores just in-frame clones and leaves some out. The sample lists about 2.3 million clones, more than 80% occurring once. The sequencing sample was made of naive CD4+ T cells from PBMCs. Regarding subset: CD45RA+ positively selected. These receptors came from a man between 18 and 35 years old in good health. Some clones in this sample may be carry-over from other donors' samples.

In DNA, the CDR3 is TGTGCCAGCAGCTTGGGGCAGGGAGACTCCTACGAGCAGTACTTC. This translates into CASSLGQGDSYEQYF. The chain joins TRBV5-5 to TRBJ2-7, with D perhaps assigned TRBD1 or TRBD2 (5 bases each). The CDR3 covers 15 residues. V was pared by 0 bases and J by 0 bases, with 10 bases between. CDR1 is SGHKS, CDR2 YYEKEE, per germline (reference sequence).

This chain joins TRBV9 and TRBJ2-7, with D perhaps matching TRBD1 (5 bases). V was trimmed by 0 bases and J by 5 bases, leaving 9 bases between them. Looked up from germline, CDR1 is SGDLS and CDR2 is YYNGEE. CDR3 size: 13 residues. The DNA of the CDR3 is TGTGCCAGCAGCGTAGCAGGGATCGACGAGCAGTACTTC. Its protein product is CASSVAGIDEQYF.

The V call is TRBV7-6, the J call TRBJ2-3; no clear D. This CDR3 contains 14 residues. Germline loops: CDR1 SGHVS, CDR2 FNYEAQ. V was trimmed by 1 base and J by 1 base, leaving 6 bases between them. In DNA, the CDR3 is TGTGCCAGCAGCTTAGTTTATGGCACAGATACGCAGTATTTT. Protein: CASSLVYGTDTQYF.

Only one count was recorded for this clone. The chain links TRBV12-5 to TRBJ2-7, with 8 bases matching TRBD2. Losses at the gene ends were 10 bases for V and 1 base for J; bases not matched to a gene: 15. The CDR3 is 16 residues long. The germline CDR1 and CDR2 sequences are LGHNT and FRNRAP. CDR3 in DNA: TGTGCTACCCGGGGGGGACTGGGGGTGAATTCCTACGAGCAGTACTTC. It translates to CATRGGLGVNSYEQYF.

The rearrangement joins TRBV4-2 to TRBJ1-2, with D perhaps TRBD1 (5 bases). Between the trimmed V and J ends, which lost 0 bases and 2 bases, there was a span of 13 bases. Germline assignment: CDR1 LGHNA and CDR2 YNFKEQ. This CDR3 contains 16 residues. CDR3 residues: CASSQDAVGVNYGYTF. The CDR3 nucleotides are TGTGCCAGCAGCCAAGACGCCGTAGGGGTGAACTATGGCTACACCTTC.

The chain links TRBV15 to TRBJ1-2; 10 bases are a match to TRBD1. The germline CDR1 and CDR2 sequences are LNHNV and YYDKDF (reference sequence). Losses at the gene ends were 5 bases for V and 6 bases for J; bases not matched to a gene: 6. CDR3 length: 14 residues. The CDR3 loop is CATSARQGAHGYTF. In DNA form, the CDR3 reads TGTGCCACCAGCGCAAGACAGGGGGCTCATGGCTACACCTTC.

The chain links TRBV5-5 to TRBJ2-5; no definite D call. CDR1 and CDR2 (germline): SGHKS, YYEKEE (reference sequence). V dropped 2 bases and J dropped 5 bases, with 10 bases sitting between them. CDR3 length: 13 amino acids. The CDR3 loop is CASSLPGGETQYF. DNA for the CDR3: TGTGCCAGCAGCTTACCGGGTGGCGAGACCCAGTACTTC.

The chain couples TRBV7-2 to TRBJ2-1; 7 nucleotides align to TRBD1. The V segment lost 1 base and the J segment 2 bases; nucleotides outside the gene matches: 5. The CDR3 covers 16 residues. Germline CDR1 and CDR2: SGHTA and FQGNSA. The CDR3 protein is CASSLDWDSAYNEQFF. CDR3 nucleotides: TGTGCCAGCAGCTTAGACTGGGACAGCGCCTACAATGAGCAGTTCTTC.

The V and J genes are TRBV19 and TRBJ2-7; the D is unclear. CDR1 is LNHDA and CDR2 is SQIVND in the germline V gene (reference sequence). This CDR3 has 13 amino acids. The V end lost 5 bases, the J end lost 0 bases, and 8 bases lay between the germline ends. The CDR3 nucleotides are TGTGCCAGTAGTCCCGAAAGCTCCTACGAGCAGTACTTC. This translates into CASSPESSYEQYF. Full variable domain (remainder filled in from reference TRBV19 and TRBJ2-7): DGGITQSPKYLFRKEGQNVTLSCEQNLNHDAMYWYRQDPGQGLRLIYYSQIVNDFQKGDIAEGYSVSREKKESFPLTVTSAQKNPTAFYLCASSPESSYEQYFGPGTRLTVT.

The chain is built from TRBV11-3 and TRBJ2-5; no reliable D call. The CDR3 sequence is 14 residues long. Germline CDR1 and CDR2: SGHNT and YENEEA. Deletions cut 1 base from V and 0 bases from J, with 6 bases between. DNA of the CDR3: TGTGCCAGCAGCTTAGGGCAGAACCAAGAGACCCAGTACTTC. Residues: CASSLGQNQETQYF.

The V and J genes are TRBV29-1 and TRBJ2-1; the D is unclear. The CDR3 consists of 12 residues. Trimming took off 4 bases at V and 8 bases at J, with 12 bases between the two ends. Germline CDR1 SQVTM, CDR2 ANQGSEA. The CDR3 coding sequence is TGCAGCGTTGTGACAAAGGGTTATGAGCAGTTCTTC. Protein: CSVVTKGYEQFF.

This clone has only one observation. V usage is TRBV5-1 and J usage is TRBJ1-6; D ambiguous. Germline assignment: CDR1 SGHRS and CDR2 YFSETQ. V was pared by 2 bases and J by 7 bases, with 10 bases between. CDR3 length: 14 amino acids. The CDR3 region is CASSFQSGNSPLHF. CDR3 coding DNA: TGCGCCAGCAGCTTTCAGAGTGGGAATTCACCCCTCCACTTT.

The chain is built from TRBV6-1 and TRBJ2-7; a weak D match, TRBD1 (7 bases). The CDR3 runs 15 residues. V was clipped by 4 bases and J by 6 bases, with 19 bases between them. The germline CDR1 and CDR2 sequences are MNHNS and SASEGT. The CDR3 region has the DNA TGTGCCAGCAGTGGAATGGCGGCAGGGGGGCCCGAGCAGTACTTC. Translated: CASSGMAAGGPEQYF.

The V call is TRBV28, the J call TRBJ2-1; D is unresolved. Germline CDR1 MDHEN, CDR2 SYDVKM. This CDR3 region has 14 residues. Trimming shortened V by 5 bases and J by 0 bases, and 8 bases separated the two germline ends. The CDR3 DNA sequence: TGTGCCAGCAGTCGTCACGACTCCTACAATGAGCAGTTCTTC. It translates to CASSRHDSYNEQFF.

V and J are TRBV7-9 and TRBJ2-6, with D possibly matching TRBD1 (6 bases). Trimming shortened V by 5 bases and J by 2 bases, and 13 bases separated the two germline ends. Germline CDR1 SEHNR, CDR2 FQNEAQ (reference sequence). The CDR3 contains 16 residues. CDR3 sequence reads: CASSPRDTAGANVLTF. The CDR3 DNA reads as TGTGCCAGCAGCCCCCGGGACACTGCTGGGGCCAACGTCCTGACTTTC. Full variable domain (rest looked up from reference TRBV7-9 and TRBJ2-6): DTGVSQNPRHKITKRGQNVTFRCDPISEHNRLYWYRQTLGQGPEFLTYFQNEAQLEKSRLLSDRFSAERPKGSFSTLEIQRTEQGDSAMYLCASSPRDTAGANVLTFGAGSRLTVL.

This chain uses TRBV15 with TRBJ1-1; the D is unclear. The germline V gene has CDR1 LNHNV and CDR2 YYDKDF (reference sequence). V was trimmed by 5 bases and J by 5 bases, leaving 6 bases between them. The CDR3 is 11 residues long. The CDR3 DNA follows: TGTGCCACCAGCGTTAATACTGAAGCTTTCTTT. It codes for CATSVNTEAFF.

V usage is TRBV20-1 and J usage is TRBJ2-3, with D possibly matching TRBD2 (5 bases). Germline assignment: CDR1 DFQATT and CDR2 SNEGSKA (reference sequence). This CDR3 spans 11 amino acids. V shed 4 bases and J shed 14 bases, with 16 bases lying between them. This CDR3 is CSAKIAPEWYF. The CDR3 nucleotides read TGCAGTGCTAAGATAGCGCCCGAGTGGTATTTT.

CDR3 in DNA: TGTGCCAGCAGCTACACAGGGAGCTCCTACAATGAGCAGTTCTTC. This codes for CASSYTGSSYNEQFF. The chain couples TRBV7-2 to TRBJ2-1; possible D gene TRBD1, 6 bases. Deletions cut 4 bases from V and 0 bases from J, with 10 bases between. The CDR3 contains 15 residues. Germline values: CDR1 SGHTA, CDR2 FQGNSA.

V is TRBV9 and J is TRBJ2-7, with TRBD1 matching over 10 bases. Losses at the gene ends were 0 bases for V and 5 bases for J; bases not matched to a gene: 5. The length of the CDR3 is 15 residues. Germline V lookup: CDR1 SGDLS, CDR2 YYNGEE. DNA of the CDR3: TGTGCCAGCAGCGTAGAGGGACAGGGGTCCAACGAGCAGTACTTC. Encoded protein: CASSVEGQGSNEQYF.

To note about this clone: The same CDR3 arises from other DNA sequences in this sample as well. The chain carries TRBV5-4 and TRBJ2-3; perhaps D is TRBD1 or TRBD2 (5 bases each). Trimming stripped 4 bases from V and 2 bases from J, with 11 bases between. Looked up from germline, CDR1 is SGHNT and CDR2 is YYREEE (reference sequence). The CDR3 runs to 14 residues. CDR3 coding DNA: TGTGCCAGCAGCCCCGGGACGATCACAGATACGCAGTATTTT. Amino acids: CASSPGTITDTQYF. The full variable domain, rest sourced from reference TRBV5-4 and TRBJ2-3, is ETGVTQSPTHLIKTRGQQVTLRCSSQSGHNTVSWYQQALGQGPQFIFQYYREEENGRGNFPPRFSGLQFPNYSSELNVNALELDDSALYLCASSPGTITDTQYFGPGTRLTVL.

This clone was observed once. At the DNA level, this CDR3 is encoded by other sequences in the same sample as well. V is TRBV5-1 and J is TRBJ1-5; 11 nucleotides line up with TRBD1. Germline loops: CDR1 SGHRS, CDR2 YFSETQ. The CDR3 has 13 amino acids. V lost 7 bases to trimming and J lost 6 bases; unmatched junction nucleotides: 3. The CDR3 reads CASGQGAGQPQHF. CDR3 coding DNA: TGCGCCAGCGGACAGGGGGCCGGTCAGCCCCAGCATTTT.

The chain combines TRBV6-1 with TRBJ2-5; TRBD1 is a possible D gene (5 bases). CDR1 and CDR2 from the germline V gene are MNHNS and SASEGT. V lost 0 bases to trimming and J lost 5 bases, with 16 bases between them. This CDR3 is 16 amino acids long. The CDR3 sequence: CASSEARTLTLETQYF. The CDR3 DNA is TGTGCCAGCAGTGAAGCCCGGACACTCACCCTGGAGACCCAGTACTTC.

In this sample, this clone turned up once. V usage is TRBV5-4 and J usage is TRBJ2-7; D perhaps matches TRBD1 (6 bases). The CDR3 consists of 16 residues. Germline lookup yields CDR1 SGHNT and CDR2 YYREEE (reference sequence). Trimming removed 4 bases at V and 6 bases at J, with 23 bases between. The CDR3 nucleotides are TGTGCCAGCAGCACCGTGACAGGCGGCATGCGGCGCGAGCAGTACTTC. Its translation is CASSTVTGGMRREQYF. Full variable domain (outside the CDR3, taken from reference TRBV5-4 and TRBJ2-7): ETGVTQSPTHLIKTRGQQVTLRCSSQSGHNTVSWYQQALGQGPQFIFQYYREEENGRGNFPPRFSGLQFPNYSSELNVNALELDDSALYLCASSTVTGGMRREQYFGPGTRLTVT.

As regards this clone: Other nucleotide sequences in the sample specify the same CDR3. This chain joins TRBV6-5 and TRBJ1-2, with D uncertain. Germline lookup yields CDR1 MNHEY and CDR2 SVGAGI. V lost 0 bases, J lost 8 bases, and 10 bases lay in between. The CDR3 runs 13 residues. The CDR3 loop is CASSYSRVGGYTF. Written as DNA, the CDR3 is TGTGCCAGCAGTTACTCGAGGGTGGGAGGCTACACCTTC.

This chain joins TRBV14 and TRBJ1-4; 9 nucleotides match TRBD1. The CDR3 is 15 residues long. In germline, CDR1 is SGHDN, CDR2 FVKESK. V dropped 4 bases and J dropped 5; count of bases not matched to a gene: 5. CDR3: CASSLQTGGNEKLFF. In DNA, the CDR3 is TGTGCCAGCAGCCTTCAGACAGGGGGGAATGAAAAACTGTTTTTT. The full variable domain, rest sourced from reference TRBV14 and TRBJ1-4, is EAGVTQFPSHSVIEKGQTVTLRCDPISGHDNLYWYRRVMGKEIKFLLHFVKESKQDESGMPNNRFLAERTGGTYSTLKVQPAELEDSGVYFCASSLQTGGNEKLFFGSGTQLSVL.

This clone was recorded a few times. The chain links TRBV7-8 to TRBJ1-2; D uncertain. The germline CDR1 and CDR2 sequences are SGHVS and FQNEAQ. The CDR3 extends over 13 amino acids. The V gene lost 5 bases and the J gene lost 4 bases, with 11 bases spanning the gap. The CDR3 protein is CASSPRGRYGYTF. The CDR3 bases are TGTGCCAGCAGCCCAAGAGGCCGCTATGGCTACACCTTC.

This clone was recorded once. The chain has TRBV4-2 and TRBJ2-5; 10 nucleotides match TRBD2. Germline lookup yields CDR1 LGHNA and CDR2 YNFKEQ. The CDR3 spans 17 residues. Trimming cost V 0 bases and J 1 base; bases outside gene matches: 5. The CDR3 DNA sequence: TGTGCCAGCAGCCAAGATTTGGCTAGCGGGAGCCAAGAGACCCAGTACTTC. Protein sequence: CASSQDLASGSQETQYF.

A single count supports this clone. The genes are TRBV7-3 and TRBJ1-1; 9 positions match TRBD1. The CDR3 loop spans 14 amino acids. Germline V gene sequence: CDR1 SGHTA, CDR2 FQGTGA. V was pared by 1 base and J by 4 bases, with 1 base of the junction left unmatched. CDR3 sequence: CASSLRDRATEAFF. DNA of the CDR3: TGTGCCAGCAGCTTAAGGGACAGGGCCACTGAAGCTTTCTTT.

V is TRBV7-8 and J is TRBJ2-3; D might be TRBD1 (6 bases). The CDR3 sequence is 14 residues long. Trimming pared 8 bases from V and 0 bases from J, leaving 12 bases between. CDR1 and CDR2 from the germline V gene are SGHVS and FQNEAQ. CDR3: CASAYRESTDTQYF. Here the CDR3 DNA reads TGTGCCAGCGCGTACAGGGAGAGCACAGATACGCAGTATTTT.

The genes are TRBV6-1 and TRBJ2-3; D may be TRBD2 (5 bases). V was shortened by 4 bases and J by 3 bases, with 14 bases between the two germline ends. In germline, CDR1 is MNHNS, CDR2 SASEGT. The CDR3 extends over 15 amino acids. CDR3 nucleotide sequence: TGTGCCAGCAGTGGAGTCGGGGTTTGGACAGATACGCAGTATTTT. Its translation is CASSGVGVWTDTQYF.

The chain uses TRBV6-1 and TRBJ1-4; 7 bases align to TRBD1. There are 14 residues in the CDR3. CDR1 and CDR2 from the germline V gene are MNHNS and SASEGT. Trimming removed 6 bases from V and 7 bases from J; junction bases left unmatched: 8. CDR3 nucleotide sequence: TGTGCCAGCAGACTCACAGGGGAACTTGAAAAACTGTTTTTT. Translated, it gives CASRLTGELEKLFF.